Below are 20 T cell receptor beta chains sequenced from a single sample in a study of blood T cell repertoires in COVID-19. Profiling relied on immunoSEQ multiplex PCR, and the TCRdb table lists in-frame clones only, not all of them. The table includes 120,000 to 150,000 clones, 80% to 90% detected once. Sequenced sample: peripheral blood. All receptors come from a woman aged 45 to 65 with acute or convalescent COVID-19.

V is TRBV9 and J is TRBJ2-1; D not resolved. There are 14 residues in the CDR3. Germline loops: CDR1 SGDLS, CDR2 YYNGEE. Deletions cut 0 bases from V and 6 bases from J, with 10 bases between. CDR3 coding DNA: TGTGCCAGCAGCGTAGGGAACTACCCCAATGAGCAGTTCTTC. Its protein is CASSVGNYPNEQFF.

V usage is TRBV30 and J usage is TRBJ2-1; TRBD2 aligns across 8 bases. This CDR3 has 16 amino acids. Germline lookup yields CDR1 GTSNPN and CDR2 SVGIG (reference sequence). The V segment lost 3 bases and the J segment 5 bases; nucleotides outside the gene matches: 12. CDR3 nucleotide sequence: TGTGCCTGGAGCCCCGGTAGCGGGAACACCCACAATGAGCAGTTCTTC. Its translation is CAWSPGSGNTHNEQFF. The full variable domain, with the rest looked up from reference TRBV30 and TRBJ2-1, is SQTIHQWPATLVQPVGSPLSLECTVEGTSNPNLYWYRQAAGRGLQLLFYSVGIGQISSEVPQNLSASRPQDRQFILSSKKLLLSDSGFYLCAWSPGSGNTHNEQFFGPGTRLTVL.

The rearrangement joins TRBV6-6 to TRBJ1-2; D unclear. Between the trimmed V and J ends, which lost 4 bases and 6 bases, there was a span of 15 bases. Germline CDR1 reads MNHNY; CDR2 reads SVGAGI (reference sequence). There are 14 residues in the CDR3. The DNA of the CDR3 is TGTGCCAGCAGTTTGGGCCCATTAAAGCATGGCTACACCTTC. It translates to CASSLGPLKHGYTF.

The chain is built from TRBV5-4 and TRBJ1-1; 8 bases map to TRBD1. V was clipped by 4 bases and J by 0 bases; unmatched bases: 14. The CDR3 is made up of 18 amino acids. CDR1 is SGHNT and CDR2 is YYREEE in the germline V gene (reference sequence). CDR3 protein: CASSPRQGAPLMNTEAFF. CDR3 coding DNA: TGTGCCAGCAGCCCTAGGCAGGGGGCCCCTCTTATGAACACTGAAGCTTTCTTT.

This clone appeared once. At the DNA level, this CDR3 is encoded by other sequences in the same sample as well. The CDR3 DNA sequence: TGTGCCAGCAGCGTAGGACTAGCGGGGGCCACAGATACGCAGTATTTT. The encoded protein is CASSVGLAGATDTQYF. The gene calls are TRBV9 and TRBJ2-3, with 12 positions matching TRBD2. Germline trimming cut 0 bases from V and 2 bases from J; bases unmatched to any gene: 1. This CDR3 is 16 amino acids long. Per the germline V gene, CDR1 is SGDLS and CDR2 is YYNGEE.

J is TRBJ2-7 and V is TRBV9, with 11 bases aligning to TRBD1. Germline CDR1 reads SGDLS; CDR2 reads YYNGEE. The J segment lost 5 bases and the V segment lost 4 bases, leaving 5 bases of the junction unmatched. The CDR3 length is 14 residues. CDR3: CASSPWTGGDEQYF. CDR3 DNA sequence: TGTGCCAGCAGCCCCTGGACAGGGGGCGACGAGCAGTACTTC.

The chain recombines TRBV5-1 with TRBJ1-1; D might be TRBD1 (6 bases). V dropped 4 bases and J dropped 2 bases, with 15 bases sitting between them. Germline CDR1 is SGHRS and CDR2 is YFSETQ. The CDR3 totals 15 residues. The CDR3 loop is CASSPIQGSNTEAFF. In DNA form, the CDR3 reads TGCGCCAGCAGCCCGATACAGGGAAGCAACACTGAAGCTTTCTTT.

This rearrangement joins TRBV5-4 to TRBJ2-3, with D perhaps matching TRBD2 (6 bases). Per germline, CDR1 SGHNT and CDR2 YYREEE (reference sequence). Trimming removed 0 bases at V and 5 bases at J, with 10 bases between. This CDR3 has 14 amino acids. This CDR3 reads CASSLGLVIDTQYF. In DNA, the CDR3 is TGTGCCAGCAGCTTGGGACTAGTGATAGATACGCAGTATTTT.

The rearrangement links TRBV11-3 to TRBJ1-4, with D possibly being TRBD1 (5 bases). The germline CDR1 and CDR2 sequences are SGHNT and YENEEA. V lost 5 bases, J lost 0 bases, and 13 bases lay in between. This CDR3 comprises 16 residues. CDR3 nucleotide sequence: TGTGCCAGCAGCACACAGGAACGGGCAACTAATGAAAAACTGTTTTTT. It yields the protein CASSTQERATNEKLFF.

This chain links TRBV29-1 with TRBJ2-5; 7 bases are a match to TRBD2. After removal of 4 bases from V and 5 bases from J, the junction contained 7 bases not matched to a gene. This CDR3 spans 13 amino acids. Per the germline V gene, CDR1 is SQVTM and CDR2 is ANQGSEA. For the CDR3, the DNA is TGCAGCGTTGCGGTAGGGAGGGCTGAGACCCAGTACTTC. Its translation is CSVAVGRAETQYF. Supplemented by reference TRBV29-1 and TRBJ2-5, the full variable domain reads SAVISQKPSRDICQRGTSLTIQCQVDSQVTMMFWYRQQPGQSLTLIATANQGSEATYESGFVIDKFPISRPNLTFSTLTVSNMSPEDSSIYLCSVAVGRAETQYFGPGTRLLVL.

The rearrangement uses TRBV3-1 (or the pseudogene TRBV3-2) and TRBJ2-1; 10 positions agree with TRBD2. From germline, CDR1 is LGHDT and CDR2 YNNKEL (reference sequence). The CDR3 sequence is 15 residues long. J lost 8 bases, V lost 1 base, and 5 bases had no gene match. In nucleotides, the CDR3 is TGTGCCAGCAGCCAAGGTCCTAGCGGGAGCTATGAGCAGTTCTTC. It is translated as CASSQGPSGSYEQFF.

The genes are TRBV15 and TRBJ2-7, with 10 positions matching TRBD2. Germline V gives CDR1 LNHNV, CDR2 YYDKDF (reference sequence). The V segment lost 1 base and the J segment 5 bases; nucleotides outside the gene matches: 5. CDR3 size: 15 residues. The CDR3, as DNA: TGTGCCACCAGCAGAGCAGCGGGAGGGCCGCACGAGCAGTACTTC. Translated: CATSRAAGGPHEQYF.

V is TRBV5-1 and J is TRBJ2-2; the match to TRBD2 covers 11 bases. This CDR3 is built from 16 residues. V dropped 0 bases and J dropped 5; count of bases not matched to a gene: 3. The germline V gene has CDR1 SGHRS and CDR2 YFSETQ. The CDR3 sequence is CASSLGLAGLTGELFF. The CDR3 coding sequence is TGCGCCAGCAGCTTGGGACTAGCGGGGTTGACCGGGGAGCTGTTTTTT.

The chain couples TRBV20-1 to TRBJ2-1; 9 bases are a match to TRBD2. V was clipped by 3 bases and J by 9 bases; unmatched bases: 15. Germline CDR1 DFQATT, CDR2 SNEGSKA (reference sequence). There are 16 residues in the CDR3. As DNA, the CDR3 is TGCAGTGCTAGTAGGGCCTTGGCGGGAGGGCTGGGTGAGCAGTTCTTC. It yields the protein CSASRALAGGLGEQFF.

The chain is built from TRBV19 and TRBJ1-5; no firm D call. Deletions cut 5 bases from V and 8 bases from J, with 10 bases between. This CDR3 contains 12 residues. Germline V CDR1 and CDR2: LNHDA, SQIVND (reference sequence). CDR3 DNA sequence: TGTGCCAGTAGTGTCCCACTTGAGCCCCAGCATTTT. Amino acids: CASSVPLEPQHF.

The V gene is TRBV2, the J gene TRBJ2-3, with 11 bases lining up with TRBD2. Trimming took 2 bases from V and 5 from J; bases not matched to a gene: 3. Germline CDR1 SNHLY, CDR2 FYNNEI. This CDR3 has 15 residues. CDR3 protein: CASSELAGGLDTQYF. In DNA, the CDR3 is TGTGCCAGCAGTGAACTAGCGGGGGGCCTAGATACGCAGTATTTT.

The chain combines TRBV27 with TRBJ2-3, with 12 bases lining up with TRBD2. This CDR3 comprises 14 residues. With 8 bases clipped from V and 4 bases from J, the junction kept 4 bases outside the gene matches. Germline values: CDR1 MNHEY, CDR2 SMNVEV (reference sequence). The CDR3 sequence is CASLTSGGADTQYF. The CDR3 DNA sequence: TGTGCCAGCTTGACTAGCGGGGGTGCAGATACGCAGTATTTT.

The genes are TRBV7-9 and TRBJ2-1; weak D call: TRBD2 (6 bases). Germline CDR1 reads SEHNR; CDR2 reads FQNEAQ (reference sequence). This CDR3 region has 16 residues. Between the trimmed V and J ends, which lost 1 base and 6 bases, there was a span of 16 bases. The CDR3 nucleotides are TGTGCCAGCAGCTTAGTCGCGGGGCGTAGTGTCAATGAGCAGTTCTTC. Its protein is CASSLVAGRSVNEQFF.

The sample holds a few counts of this clone. This chain joins TRBV28 and TRBJ1-1, with 9 nucleotides matching TRBD1. J gave up 1 base and V 2 bases, and 8 bases lay outside the gene matches. CDR1 MDHEN and CDR2 SYDVKM come from the germline V gene. There are 17 residues in the CDR3. The CDR3: CASSLRDRVRRNTEAFF. The CDR3 coding sequence is TGTGCCAGCAGTTTAAGGGACAGGGTCCGTCGGAACACTGAAGCTTTCTTT.

V gene TRBV9 combines with J gene TRBJ2-7, with D possibly matching TRBD1 (6 bases). The CDR3 runs to 13 residues. Germline CDR1 and CDR2: SGDLS and YYNGEE. Trimming took 3 bases from V and 5 from J, leaving 12 bases between them. CDR3 nucleotides: TGTGCCAGCAGCGCCGCCCCAGGGGACGAGCAGTACTTC. Its protein product is CASSAAPGDEQYF.